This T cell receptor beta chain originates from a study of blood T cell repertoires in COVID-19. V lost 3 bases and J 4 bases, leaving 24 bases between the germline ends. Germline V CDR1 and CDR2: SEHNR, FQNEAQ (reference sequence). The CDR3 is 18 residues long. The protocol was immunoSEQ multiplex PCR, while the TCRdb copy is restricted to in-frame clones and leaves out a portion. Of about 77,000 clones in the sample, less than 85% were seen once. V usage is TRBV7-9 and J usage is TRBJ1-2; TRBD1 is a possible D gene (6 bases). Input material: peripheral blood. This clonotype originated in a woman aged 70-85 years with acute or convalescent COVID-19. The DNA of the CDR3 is TGTGCCAGCAGCTTCGTAGCCAGACAGGTGGGAGGGGTCTATGGCTACACCTTC. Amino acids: CASSFVARQVGGVYGYTF.